This T cell receptor (beta chain) is from a study of T cell changes during pregnancy in multiple sclerosis. The repertoire was sequenced with immunoSEQ multiplex PCR; TCRdb's copy has only in-frame clones and lacks some. The sample lists 45,000 to 65,000 clones; around 93% were seen once. Sequenced here: peripheral blood, sampled after pregnancy. The clonotype comes from a female donor in good health, enrolled as a control in a pregnancy study.

The CDR3 loop reads CASTYSRGDYTDTQYF. Written as DNA, the CDR3 is TGTGCCAGCACCTATAGCCGGGGGGATTACACAGATACGCAGTATTTT. The chain employs TRBV7-2 and TRBJ2-3; 7 bases are a match to TRBD2. Unmatched junction bases numbered 12, after V lost 7 bases and J lost 2 bases. There are 16 residues in the CDR3. CDR1 is SGHTA, CDR2 FQGNSA, per germline. Full variable domain (missing parts from reference TRBV7-2 and TRBJ2-3): GAGVSQSPSNKVTEKGKDVELRCDPISGHTALYWYRQSLGQGLEFLIYFQGNSAPDKSGLPSDRFSAERTGGSVSTLTIQRTQQEDSAVYLCASTYSRGDYTDTQYFGPGTRLTVL.